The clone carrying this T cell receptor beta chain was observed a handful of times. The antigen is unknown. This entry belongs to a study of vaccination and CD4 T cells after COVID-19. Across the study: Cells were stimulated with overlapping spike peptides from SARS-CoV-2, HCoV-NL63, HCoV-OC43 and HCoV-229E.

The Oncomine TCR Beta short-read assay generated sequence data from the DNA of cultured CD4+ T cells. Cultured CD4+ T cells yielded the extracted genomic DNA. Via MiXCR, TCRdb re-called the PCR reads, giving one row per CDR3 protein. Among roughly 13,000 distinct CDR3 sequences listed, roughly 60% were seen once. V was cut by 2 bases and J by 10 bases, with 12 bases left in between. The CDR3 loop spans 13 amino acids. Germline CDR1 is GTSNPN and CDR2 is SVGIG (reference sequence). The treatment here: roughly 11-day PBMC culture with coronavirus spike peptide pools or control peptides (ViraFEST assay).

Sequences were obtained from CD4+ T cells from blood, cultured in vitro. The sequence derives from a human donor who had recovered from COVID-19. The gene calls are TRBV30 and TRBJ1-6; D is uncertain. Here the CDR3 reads CAWSPRPGSPLHF. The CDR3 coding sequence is TGTGCCTGGAGTCCGCGACCAGGCTCACCCCTCCACTTT.